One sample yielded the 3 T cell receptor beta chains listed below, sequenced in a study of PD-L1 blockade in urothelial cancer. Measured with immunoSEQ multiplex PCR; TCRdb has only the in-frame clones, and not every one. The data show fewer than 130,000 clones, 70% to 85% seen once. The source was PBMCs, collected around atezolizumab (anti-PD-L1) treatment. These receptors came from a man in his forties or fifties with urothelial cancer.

CDR3 sequence (DNA): TGTGCCAGCAGTGAGGATTTCCGGGACAGGGTTTCACCCCTCCACTTT. Translation: CASSEDFRDRVSPLHF. The J gene is TRBJ1-6, the V gene TRBV6-1, with 9 nucleotides matching TRBD1. This CDR3 comprises 16 residues. With 3 bases clipped from V and 9 bases from J, the junction kept 9 bases outside the gene matches. Germline V gives CDR1 MNHNS, CDR2 SASEGT.

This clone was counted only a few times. CDR3: CASSGDFRNYEQYF. The CDR3 DNA reads as TGCGCCAGCAGCGGGGACTTCAGAAACTACGAGCAGTACTTC. V is TRBV4-1 and J is TRBJ2-7, with D possibly being TRBD2 (6 bases). The CDR3 has 14 amino acids. Per germline, CDR1 MGHRA and CDR2 YSYEKL. Trimming shortened V by 5 bases and J by 3 bases, and 14 bases separated the two germline ends.

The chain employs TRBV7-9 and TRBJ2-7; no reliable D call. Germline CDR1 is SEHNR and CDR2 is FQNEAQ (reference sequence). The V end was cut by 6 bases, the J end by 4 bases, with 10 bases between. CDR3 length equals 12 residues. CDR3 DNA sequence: TGTGCCAGCAGGTCGGAGACGTACGAGCAGTACTTC. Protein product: CASRSETYEQYF.